This T cell receptor (beta chain) was observed in a study of T cells after yellow fever vaccination. Turning to the study itself: It was SMART-Seq v4 Ultra Low Input that prepared the fractions with low cell numbers.

In TCRdb, the 5' RACE reads were re-called with MiXCR into one record per CDR3 protein. The table lists approximately 330,000 distinct CDR3 sequences, roughly 4.3% of them singletons. With respect to this clonotype: Antigen: not known.

The study, taken as a whole, reports: Once the booster was given, most primary-vaccination clones reappeared, at around 95% for CD4 and roughly 90% for CD8.

This CDR3 spans 13 amino acids. Germline V gene sequence: CDR1 SNHLY, CDR2 FYNNEI. Trimming shortened V by 4 bases and J by 7 bases, and 13 bases separated the two germline ends. This receptor was obtained from a man aged 18 to 29 who received the YFV17D yellow fever vaccine. The chain recombines TRBV2 with TRBJ2-5, with D perhaps TRBD1 or TRBD2 (5 bases each). The source material was PBMCs, sampled 5 days after the yellow fever booster vaccination. This CDR3 is CASSGDGQGTQYF. As DNA, the CDR3 is TGTGCCAGCAGTGGGGACGGCCAGGGGACCCAGTACTTC.